The clone carrying this T cell receptor beta chain was observed at least ten times. This sample is part of a study of T-cell reconstitution after alpha-beta-depleted transplantation in children. V lost 0 bases and J lost 0, with 21 bases in between. Germline V gives CDR1 SGHRS, CDR2 YFSETQ. This CDR3 has 19 amino acids. Unique molecular identifiers tagged the TCRbeta library. Via MiXCR, TCRdb re-called the PCR reads, giving one row per CDR3 protein. The profile shows about 300,000 distinct CDR3 sequences, 10% of them singletons. The starting material was PBMCs, obtained before TCRalphabeta/CD19-depleted stem cell transplant. The V call is TRBV5-1, the J call TRBJ1-1, with D perhaps TRBD1 (5 bases). The sequence derives from a boy younger than two with acute myeloid leukemia, due to receive a stem cell transplant. The CDR3: CASSLAFGHPKALNTEAFF. The DNA for the CDR3 is TGCGCCAGCAGCTTGGCTTTTGGACATCCAAAGGCCTTGAACACTGAAGCTTTCTTT.